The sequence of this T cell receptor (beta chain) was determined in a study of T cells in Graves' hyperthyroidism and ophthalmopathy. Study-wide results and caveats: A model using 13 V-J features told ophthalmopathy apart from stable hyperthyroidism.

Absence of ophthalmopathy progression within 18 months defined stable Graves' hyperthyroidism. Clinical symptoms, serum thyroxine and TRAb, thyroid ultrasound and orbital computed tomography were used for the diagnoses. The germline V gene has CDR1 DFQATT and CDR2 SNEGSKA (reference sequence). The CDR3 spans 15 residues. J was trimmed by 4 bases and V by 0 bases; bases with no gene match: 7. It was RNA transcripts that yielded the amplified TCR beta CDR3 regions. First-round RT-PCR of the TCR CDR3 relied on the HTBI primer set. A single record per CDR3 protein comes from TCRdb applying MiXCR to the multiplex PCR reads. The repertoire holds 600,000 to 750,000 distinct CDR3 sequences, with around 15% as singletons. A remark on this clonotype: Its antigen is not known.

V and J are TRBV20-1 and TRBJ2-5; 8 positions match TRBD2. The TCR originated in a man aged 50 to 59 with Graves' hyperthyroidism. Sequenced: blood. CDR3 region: CSARDSGGPGETQYF. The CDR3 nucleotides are TGCAGTGCTAGAGATTCGGGGGGGCCCGGAGAGACCCAGTACTTC.